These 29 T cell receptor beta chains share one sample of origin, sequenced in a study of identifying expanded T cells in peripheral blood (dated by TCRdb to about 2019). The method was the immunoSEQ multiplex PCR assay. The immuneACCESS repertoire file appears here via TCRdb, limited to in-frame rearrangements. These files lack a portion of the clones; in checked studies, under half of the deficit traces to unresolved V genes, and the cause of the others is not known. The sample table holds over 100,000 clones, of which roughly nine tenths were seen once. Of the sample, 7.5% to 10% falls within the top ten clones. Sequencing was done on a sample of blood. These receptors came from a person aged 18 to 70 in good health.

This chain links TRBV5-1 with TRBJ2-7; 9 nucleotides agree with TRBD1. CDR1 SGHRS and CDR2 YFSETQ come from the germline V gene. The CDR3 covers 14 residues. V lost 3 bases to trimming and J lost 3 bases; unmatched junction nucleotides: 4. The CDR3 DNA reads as TGCGCCAGCAGCTCGGACAGGGGAGGCTACGAGCAGTACTTC. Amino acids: CASSSDRGGYEQYF.

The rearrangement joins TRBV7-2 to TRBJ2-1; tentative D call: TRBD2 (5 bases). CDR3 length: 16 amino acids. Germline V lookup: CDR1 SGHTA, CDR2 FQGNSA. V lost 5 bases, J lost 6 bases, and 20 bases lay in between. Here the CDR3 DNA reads TGTGCCAGCAGCCCCGGGCGAGGGAAAAGTGGCAATGAGCAGTTCTTC. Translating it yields CASSPGRGKSGNEQFF.

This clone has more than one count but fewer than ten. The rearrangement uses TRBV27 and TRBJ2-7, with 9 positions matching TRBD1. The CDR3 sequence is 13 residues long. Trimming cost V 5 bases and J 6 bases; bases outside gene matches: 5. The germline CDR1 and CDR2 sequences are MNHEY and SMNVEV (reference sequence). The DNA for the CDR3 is TGTGCCAGCAGTACCGGACAGGGGACCGAGCAGTACTTC. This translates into CASSTGQGTEQYF.

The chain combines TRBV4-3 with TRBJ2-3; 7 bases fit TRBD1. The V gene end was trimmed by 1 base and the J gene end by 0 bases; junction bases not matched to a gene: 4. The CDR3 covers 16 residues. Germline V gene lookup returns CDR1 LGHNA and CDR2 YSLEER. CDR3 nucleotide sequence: TGCGCCAGCAGCCAAGCAGGGGGATGGAGCACAGATACGCAGTATTTT. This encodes CASSQAGGWSTDTQYF.

The CDR3 region is CSANRDTEAFF. Written as DNA, the CDR3 is TGCAGTGCTAACAGGGATACTGAAGCTTTCTTT. The chain joins TRBV20-1 to TRBJ1-1; a weak D match, TRBD1 (6 bases). Per germline, CDR1 DFQATT and CDR2 SNEGSKA (reference sequence). V lost 4 bases and J lost 5, with 8 bases in between. This CDR3 contains 11 residues.

The CDR3 loop is CASSVTSEPNTGELFF. CDR3 DNA sequence: TGTGCCAGCAGCGTTACTAGCGAACCGAACACCGGGGAGCTGTTTTTT. The genes are TRBV9 and TRBJ2-2; 7 nucleotides agree with TRBD2. The J segment lost 0 bases and the V segment lost 2 bases, leaving 4 bases of the junction unmatched. The CDR3 spans 16 residues. Germline CDR1 and CDR2: SGDLS and YYNGEE.

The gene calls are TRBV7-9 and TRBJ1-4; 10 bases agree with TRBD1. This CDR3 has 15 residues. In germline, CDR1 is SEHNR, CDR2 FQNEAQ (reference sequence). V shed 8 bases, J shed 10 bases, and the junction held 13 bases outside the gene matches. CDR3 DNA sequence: TGTGCCAGCGACAATGACGGGGACAGGGGTGGAAAACTGTTTTTT. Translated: CASDNDGDRGGKLFF.

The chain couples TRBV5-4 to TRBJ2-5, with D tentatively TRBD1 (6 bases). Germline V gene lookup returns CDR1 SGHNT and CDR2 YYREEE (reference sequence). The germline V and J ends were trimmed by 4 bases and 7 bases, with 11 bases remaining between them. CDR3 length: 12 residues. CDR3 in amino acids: CASSLQGGTQYF. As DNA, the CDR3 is TGTGCCAGCAGCCTCCAAGGGGGGACCCAGTACTTC.

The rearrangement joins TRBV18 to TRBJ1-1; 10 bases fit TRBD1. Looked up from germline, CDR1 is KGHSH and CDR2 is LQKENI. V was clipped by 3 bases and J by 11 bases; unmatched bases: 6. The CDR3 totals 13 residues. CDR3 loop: CASSPGQGTLAFF. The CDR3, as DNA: TGTGCCAGCTCACCGGGACAGGGGACTTTGGCTTTCTTT.

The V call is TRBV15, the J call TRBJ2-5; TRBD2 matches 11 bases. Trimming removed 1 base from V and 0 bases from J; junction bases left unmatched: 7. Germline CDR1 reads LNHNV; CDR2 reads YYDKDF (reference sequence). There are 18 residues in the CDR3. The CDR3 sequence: CATSRVRLAGSYQETQYF. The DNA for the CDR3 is TGTGCCACCAGCAGAGTTCGACTAGCGGGGTCCTACCAAGAGACCCAGTACTTC.

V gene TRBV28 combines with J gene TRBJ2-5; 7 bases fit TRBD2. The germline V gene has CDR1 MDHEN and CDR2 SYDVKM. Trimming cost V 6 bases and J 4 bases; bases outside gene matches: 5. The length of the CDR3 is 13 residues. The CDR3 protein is CASRSGALETQYF. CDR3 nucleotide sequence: TGTGCCAGCAGGAGCGGGGCCCTAGAGACCCAGTACTTC.

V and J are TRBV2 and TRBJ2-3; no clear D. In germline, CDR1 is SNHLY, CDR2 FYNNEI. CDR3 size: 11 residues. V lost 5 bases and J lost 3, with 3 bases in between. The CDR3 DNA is TGTGCCAGCAGTTTGACAGATACGCAGTATTTT. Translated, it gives CASSLTDTQYF.

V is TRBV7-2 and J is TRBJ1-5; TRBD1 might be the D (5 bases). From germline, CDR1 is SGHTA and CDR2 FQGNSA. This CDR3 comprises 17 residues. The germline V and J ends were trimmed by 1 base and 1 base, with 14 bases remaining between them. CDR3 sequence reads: CASSLVAGVRSNQPQHF. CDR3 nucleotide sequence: TGTGCCAGCAGCTTAGTGGCGGGGGTTAGGAGCAATCAGCCCCAGCATTTT.

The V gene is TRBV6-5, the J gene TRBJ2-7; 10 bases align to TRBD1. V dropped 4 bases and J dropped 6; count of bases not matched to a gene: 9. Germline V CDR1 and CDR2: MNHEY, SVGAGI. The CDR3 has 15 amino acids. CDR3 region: CASSSPGQGRAEQYF. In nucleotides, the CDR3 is TGTGCCAGCAGTTCGCCGGGACAGGGGAGGGCCGAGCAGTACTTC.

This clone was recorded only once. CDR3: CASSRQGYGNTIYF. The CDR3 coding sequence is TGTGCCAGCAGTAGACAGGGTTATGGAAACACCATATATTTT. This rearrangement joins TRBV27 to TRBJ1-3; 7 bases are shared with TRBD1. Germline V gene sequence: CDR1 MNHEY, CDR2 SMNVEV (reference sequence). J gave up 3 bases and V 5 bases, and 4 bases lay outside the gene matches. CDR3 length: 14 amino acids.

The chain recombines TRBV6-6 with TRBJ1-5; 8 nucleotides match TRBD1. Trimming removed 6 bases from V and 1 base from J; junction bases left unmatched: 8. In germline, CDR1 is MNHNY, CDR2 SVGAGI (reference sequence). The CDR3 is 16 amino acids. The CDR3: CASSATGGRSNQPQHF. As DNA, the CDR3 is TGTGCCAGCAGCGCTACAGGGGGAAGGAGCAATCAGCCCCAGCATTTT.

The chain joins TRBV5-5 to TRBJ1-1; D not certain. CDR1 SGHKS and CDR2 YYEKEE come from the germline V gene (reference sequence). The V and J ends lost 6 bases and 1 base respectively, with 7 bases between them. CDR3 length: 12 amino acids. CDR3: CASNKGNTEAFF. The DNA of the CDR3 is TGTGCCAGCAATAAGGGGAACACTGAAGCTTTCTTT.

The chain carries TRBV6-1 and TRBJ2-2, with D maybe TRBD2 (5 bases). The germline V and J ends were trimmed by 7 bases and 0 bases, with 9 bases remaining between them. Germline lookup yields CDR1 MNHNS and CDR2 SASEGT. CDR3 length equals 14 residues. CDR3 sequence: CASMTGANTGELFF. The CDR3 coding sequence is TGTGCCAGCATGACCGGGGCGAACACCGGGGAGCTGTTTTTT.

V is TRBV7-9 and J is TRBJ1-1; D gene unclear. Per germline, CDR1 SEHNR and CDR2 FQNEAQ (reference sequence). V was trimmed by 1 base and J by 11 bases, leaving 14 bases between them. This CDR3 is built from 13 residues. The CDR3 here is CASSLGPEMSAFF. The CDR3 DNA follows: TGTGCCAGCAGCTTAGGACCGGAGATGTCGGCTTTCTTT. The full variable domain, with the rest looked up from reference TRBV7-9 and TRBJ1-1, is DTGVSQNPRHKITKRGQNVTFRCDPISEHNRLYWYRQTLGQGPEFLTYFQNEAQLEKSRLLSDRFSAERPKGSFSTLEIQRTEQGDSAMYLCASSLGPEMSAFFGQGTRLTVV.

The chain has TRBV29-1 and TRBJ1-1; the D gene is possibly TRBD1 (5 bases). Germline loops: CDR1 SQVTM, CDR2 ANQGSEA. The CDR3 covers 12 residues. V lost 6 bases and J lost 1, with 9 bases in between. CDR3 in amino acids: CSVRDWNTEAFF. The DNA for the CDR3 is TGCAGCGTAAGGGACTGGAACACTGAAGCTTTCTTT.

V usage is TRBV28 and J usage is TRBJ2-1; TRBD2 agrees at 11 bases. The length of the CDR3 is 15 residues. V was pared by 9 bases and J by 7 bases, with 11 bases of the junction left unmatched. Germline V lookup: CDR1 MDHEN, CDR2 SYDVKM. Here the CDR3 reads CASLASSGRMNEQFF. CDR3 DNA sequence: TGTGCCAGTTTAGCTTCTAGCGGGAGGATGAATGAGCAGTTCTTC.

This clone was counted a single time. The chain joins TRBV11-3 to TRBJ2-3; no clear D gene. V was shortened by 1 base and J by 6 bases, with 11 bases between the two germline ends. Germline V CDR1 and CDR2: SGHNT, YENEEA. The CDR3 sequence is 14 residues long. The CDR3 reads CASSLVGVGDTQYF. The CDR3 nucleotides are TGTGCCAGCAGCTTAGTGGGCGTCGGGGATACGCAGTATTTT.

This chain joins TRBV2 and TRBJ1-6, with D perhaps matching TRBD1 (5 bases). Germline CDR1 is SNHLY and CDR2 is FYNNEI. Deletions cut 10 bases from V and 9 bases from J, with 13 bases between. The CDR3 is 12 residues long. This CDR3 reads CATRDWGSPLHF. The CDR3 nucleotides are TGTGCCACCCGGGACTGGGGTTCACCCCTCCACTTT.

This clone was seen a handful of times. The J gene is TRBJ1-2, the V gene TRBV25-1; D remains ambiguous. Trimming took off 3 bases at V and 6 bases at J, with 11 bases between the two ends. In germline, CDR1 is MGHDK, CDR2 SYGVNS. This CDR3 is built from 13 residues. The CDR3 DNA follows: TGTGCCAGCAGTGATCCGGAATTCAATGGCTACACCTTC. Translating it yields CASSDPEFNGYTF.

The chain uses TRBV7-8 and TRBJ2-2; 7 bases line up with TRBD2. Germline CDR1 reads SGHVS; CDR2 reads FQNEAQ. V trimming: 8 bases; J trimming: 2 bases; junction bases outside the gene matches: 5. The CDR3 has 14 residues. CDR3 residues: CASLPGLNTGELFF. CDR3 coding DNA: TGTGCCAGCCTCCCGGGACTAAACACCGGGGAGCTGTTTTTT.

CDR3 residues: CASRLGVAGDGYTF. The CDR3 DNA is TGTGCCAGCCGTCTCGGTGTCGCGGGGGATGGCTACACCTTC. The chain is built from TRBV7-8 and TRBJ1-2, with a weak D call TRBD1 (5 bases). Germline CDR1 is SGHVS and CDR2 is FQNEAQ. The CDR3 has 14 amino acids. The V gene lost 8 bases and the J gene lost 6 bases, with 19 bases spanning the gap.

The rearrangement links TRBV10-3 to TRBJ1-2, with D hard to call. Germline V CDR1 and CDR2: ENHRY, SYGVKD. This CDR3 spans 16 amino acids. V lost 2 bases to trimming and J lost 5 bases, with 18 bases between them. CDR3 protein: CAISEGRLAPRYGYTF. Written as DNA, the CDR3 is TGTGCCATCAGTGAGGGACGGCTCGCCCCCAGGTATGGCTACACCTTC.

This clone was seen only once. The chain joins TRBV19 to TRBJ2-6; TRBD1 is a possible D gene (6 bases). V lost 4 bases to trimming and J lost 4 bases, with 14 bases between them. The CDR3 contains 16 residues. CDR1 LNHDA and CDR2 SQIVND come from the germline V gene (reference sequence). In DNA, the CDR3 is TGTGCCAGTAGTAGTTACAGGGATGCCGGGGCCAACGTCCTGACTTTC. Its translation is CASSSYRDAGANVLTF.

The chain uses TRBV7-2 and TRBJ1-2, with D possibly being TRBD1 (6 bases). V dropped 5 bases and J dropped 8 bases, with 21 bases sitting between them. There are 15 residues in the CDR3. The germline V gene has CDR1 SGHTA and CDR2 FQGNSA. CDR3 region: CASSLVMGAMEGYTF. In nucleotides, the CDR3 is TGTGCCAGCAGCCTAGTTATGGGGGCGATGGAAGGCTACACCTTC.